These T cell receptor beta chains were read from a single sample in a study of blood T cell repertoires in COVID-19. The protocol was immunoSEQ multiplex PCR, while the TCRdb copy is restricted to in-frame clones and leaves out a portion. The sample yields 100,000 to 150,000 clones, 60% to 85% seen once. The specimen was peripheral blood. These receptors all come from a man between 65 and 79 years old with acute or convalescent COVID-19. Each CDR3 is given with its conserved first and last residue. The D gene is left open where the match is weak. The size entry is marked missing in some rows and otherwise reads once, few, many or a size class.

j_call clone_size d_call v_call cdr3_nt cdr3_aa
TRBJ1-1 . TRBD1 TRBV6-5 TGTGCCAGCAGTTTCATAGGACAGGGGGCTAAACTTGAAGCTTTCTTT CASSFIGQGAKLEAFF
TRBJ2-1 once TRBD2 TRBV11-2 TGTGCCAGCAGCTTAAGCGGGGGGGACTACAATGAGCAGTTCTTC CASSLSGGDYNEQFF
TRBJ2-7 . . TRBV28 TGTGCCAGCAGGTCCGGGACACTGGCCTACGAGCAGTACTTC CASRSGTLAYEQYF
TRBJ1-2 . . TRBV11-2 TGTGCCAGCAGCTCCAATGCGAGAAGCACTAACTATGGCTACACCTTC CASSSNARSTNYGYTF
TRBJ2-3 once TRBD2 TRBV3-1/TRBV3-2 TGTGCCAGCAGCCAAGGGACTAGCGGGAGTGGGGTGTCATTAGATACGCAGTATTTT CASSQGTSGSGVSLDTQYF
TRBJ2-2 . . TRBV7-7 TGTGCCAGCAGCCAATTATCCAACACCGGGGAGCCGTTTTTT CASSQLSNTGEPFF
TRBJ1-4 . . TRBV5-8 TGTGCCAGCAGCCCAGCAGGGGTCACTAATGAAAAACTGTTTTTT CASSPAGVTNEKLFF
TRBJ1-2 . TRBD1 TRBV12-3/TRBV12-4 TGTGCCAGCACCGGACAGGGAAACTATGGCTACACCTTC CASTGQGNYGYTF
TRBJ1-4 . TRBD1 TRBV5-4 TGTGCCAGCGGGGGACAGGAGGATGAAAAACTGTTTTTT CASGGQEDEKLFF
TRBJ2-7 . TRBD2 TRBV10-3 TGTGCCACCGGTAGCGGGAGCGGCTACGAGCAGTACTTC CATGSGSGYEQYF